The 15 T cell receptor beta chains presented below share a single source sample, sequenced in a study of blood T cell repertoires in COVID-19. Measured with immunoSEQ multiplex PCR; TCRdb has only the in-frame clones, and not every one. The sample carries around 240,000 clones, about 80% recorded once. Sequencing was performed on peripheral blood. The receptors were gathered from a woman aged 45-59 years with acute or convalescent COVID-19.

Written as DNA, the CDR3 is TGTGCCAGTAGTATCGAGGGGGCAGGCGGCCAGCCCCAGCATTTT. Translation gives CASSIEGAGGQPQHF. V and J are TRBV19 and TRBJ1-5; TRBD1 agrees at 7 bases. Germline loops: CDR1 LNHDA, CDR2 SQIVND (reference sequence). With 3 bases clipped from V and 7 bases from J, the junction kept 9 bases outside the gene matches. CDR3 length: 15 residues.

This clone was counted many times. The chain links TRBV25-1 to TRBJ1-1; D gene ambiguous. Germline loops: CDR1 MGHDK, CDR2 SYGVNS. The CDR3 extends over 13 amino acids. Trimming left V 8 bases short and J 2 bases short, with 12 bases between. The DNA of the CDR3 is TGTGCCAGCTGGACGGGGTCTAACACTGAAGCTTTCTTT. The encoded protein is CASWTGSNTEAFF.

The rearrangement links TRBV10-3 to TRBJ1-6; D unresolved. The CDR3 spans 14 residues. V lost 6 bases to trimming and J lost 2 bases, with 8 bases between them. From germline, CDR1 is ENHRY and CDR2 SYGVKD. Here the CDR3 reads CAIRKDTYNSPLHF. CDR3 in DNA: TGTGCCATCAGGAAAGACACCTATAATTCACCCCTCCACTTT.

This clone was observed a handful of times. The rearrangement uses TRBV11-1 and TRBJ1-5; D may be TRBD1 (6 bases). Trimming cost V 5 bases and J 10 bases, with 15 bases left between them. CDR3 length: 13 amino acids. Germline loops: CDR1 SGHAT, CDR2 FQDESV (reference sequence). The CDR3 spells CASSVGPRGPQHF. The CDR3 nucleotides read TGTGCCAGCAGCGTAGGCCCCAGGGGACCCCAGCATTTT.

In this sample, this clone turned up a few times. The chain joins TRBV5-6 to TRBJ2-3; D remains ambiguous. The ends were cut back, 4 bases at V and 6 bases at J, with 9 bases in the middle. The CDR3 length is 12 residues. Germline V gene lookup returns CDR1 SGHDT and CDR2 YYEEEE. As DNA, the CDR3 is TGTGCCAGCAGCGGTTGGCGGGATACGCAGTATTTT. Its translation is CASSGWRDTQYF.

This sequence joins TRBV27 and TRBJ1-2; 9 nucleotides agree with TRBD1. V lost 6 bases, J lost 6 bases, and 8 bases stayed unmatched. Looked up from germline, CDR1 is MNHEY and CDR2 is SMNVEV (reference sequence). The CDR3 is 14 amino acids. For the CDR3, the DNA is TGTGCCAGCAGATCTACAGGGGGCTCTGATGGCTACACCTTC. Translating it yields CASRSTGGSDGYTF.

As to this clone: The sample has other DNA sequences that encode this CDR3 too. This chain connects TRBV6-5 to TRBJ1-2; D possibly corresponds to TRBD1 (5 bases). Trimming shortened V by 6 bases and J by 2 bases, and 10 bases separated the two germline ends. Germline V gives CDR1 MNHEY, CDR2 SVGAGI. This CDR3 has 13 amino acids. Here the CDR3 DNA reads TGTGCCAGCAGCCGGGGGGGGAACTATGGCTACACCTTC. Amino acid sequence: CASSRGGNYGYTF.

Points on this clone: The same CDR3 also results from other DNA sequences found in this sample. The V gene is TRBV6-5, the J gene TRBJ1-5, with D uncertain. CDR3 length equals 14 residues. Trimming took off 6 bases at V and 4 bases at J, with 13 bases between the two ends. Germline V gene data show CDR1 as MNHEY and CDR2 as SVGAGI. CDR3 sequence (DNA): TGTGCCAGCAGCCCCGGCGGGAGGAATCAGCCCCAGCATTTT. Its protein product is CASSPGGRNQPQHF.

V usage is TRBV18 and J usage is TRBJ1-5, with no clear D. From germline, CDR1 is KGHSH and CDR2 LQKENI. The CDR3 is made up of 14 amino acids. V was cut by 2 bases and J by 6 bases, with 11 bases left in between. As DNA, the CDR3 is TGTGCCAGCTCACCATCACAGTTGGGTCAGCCCCAGCATTTT. Amino acid sequence: CASSPSQLGQPQHF.

The chain uses TRBV6-1 and TRBJ2-7; 9 bases match TRBD2. The ends lost 2 bases at V and 3 bases at J; junction bases unmatched: 5. CDR3 size: 15 residues. The germline CDR1 and CDR2 sequences are MNHNS and SASEGT. The CDR3 region is CASSELAGGFYEQYF. Written as DNA, the CDR3 is TGTGCCAGCAGTGAACTCGCGGGAGGGTTCTACGAGCAGTACTTC.

The chain joins TRBV4-2 to TRBJ2-3, with 15 nucleotides matching TRBD2. V lost 6 bases and J lost 2; bases outside the gene matches: 3. CDR3 length: 16 residues. CDR1 is LGHNA, CDR2 YNFKEQ, per germline. The CDR3 DNA reads TGTGCCAGCAGGGGGACTAGCGGGGGGTCCACAGATACGCAGTATTTT. It codes for CASRGTSGGSTDTQYF.

This clone was seen many times. The chain recombines TRBV19 with TRBJ1-6, with no clear D. CDR1 and CDR2 (germline): LNHDA, SQIVND (reference sequence). This CDR3 region has 14 residues. The V and J ends lost 5 bases and 10 bases respectively, with 15 bases between them. The DNA of the CDR3 is TGTGCCAGTAGTTCGGCGGGTGGTGAGTCACCCCTCCACTTT. This sequence encodes CASSSAGGESPLHF.

The rearrangement links TRBV19 to TRBJ2-6; D is uncertain. Germline lookup yields CDR1 LNHDA and CDR2 SQIVND (reference sequence). Trimming pared 5 bases from V and 0 bases from J, leaving 8 bases between. The length of the CDR3 is 15 residues. CDR3 protein: CASSYSLSGANVLTF. CDR3 in DNA: TGTGCCAGTAGTTACAGCCTCTCTGGGGCCAACGTCCTGACTTTC.

The genes are TRBV29-1 and TRBJ2-3; 8 bases map to TRBD2. The CDR3 covers 13 residues. J gave up 0 bases and V 7 bases, and 3 bases lay outside the gene matches. From germline, CDR1 is SQVTM and CDR2 ANQGSEA. The CDR3 protein is CSGSGTSTDTQYF. In DNA form, the CDR3 reads TGCAGCGGTAGCGGGACTAGCACAGATACGCAGTATTTT.

The gene calls are TRBV11-2 and TRBJ2-1, with TRBD2 matching over 11 bases. Germline CDR1 SGHAT, CDR2 FQNNGV. V trimming: 1 base; J trimming: 3 bases; junction bases outside the gene matches: 8. The CDR3 is made up of 18 amino acids. CDR3 DNA sequence: TGTGCCAGCAGCTTAGTGGCTAGCGGGAGGTTAAACTACAATGAGCAGTTCTTC. As protein: CASSLVASGRLNYNEQFF.